The TCR beta chain under discussion was sequenced for a study of prognosis after radiotherapy for stage I lung cancer. Study as a whole: Seven or eight patients had squamous cell carcinoma and over ten had adenocarcinoma.

The study amplified the TCR beta CDR3 region from genomic DNA. This amplification was carried out by two rounds of multiplex PCR. Initially, in first-round PCR, primers specific to each TRBV and TRBJ gene were used. Via MiXCR, TCRdb re-called the multiplex PCR reads, giving one row per CDR3 protein. The sample includes roughly 38,000 distinct CDR3 sequences, roughly a quarter of them seen just once. This clonotype came up many times. V lost 0 bases, J lost 5 bases, and 7 bases lay in between. There are 13 residues in the CDR3. Germline V CDR1 and CDR2: SGHDN, FVKESK. This clonotype originated in a donor aged 50 or older with non-small cell lung cancer. This specimen was PBMCs, taken before or after stereotactic body radiation therapy (not recorded which). The chain is built from TRBV14 and TRBJ1-1; D not resolved. For the CDR3, the DNA is TGTGCCAGCAGCCAAGAGGTCTCTACTGAAGCTTTCTTT. Translation gives CASSQEVSTEAFF.